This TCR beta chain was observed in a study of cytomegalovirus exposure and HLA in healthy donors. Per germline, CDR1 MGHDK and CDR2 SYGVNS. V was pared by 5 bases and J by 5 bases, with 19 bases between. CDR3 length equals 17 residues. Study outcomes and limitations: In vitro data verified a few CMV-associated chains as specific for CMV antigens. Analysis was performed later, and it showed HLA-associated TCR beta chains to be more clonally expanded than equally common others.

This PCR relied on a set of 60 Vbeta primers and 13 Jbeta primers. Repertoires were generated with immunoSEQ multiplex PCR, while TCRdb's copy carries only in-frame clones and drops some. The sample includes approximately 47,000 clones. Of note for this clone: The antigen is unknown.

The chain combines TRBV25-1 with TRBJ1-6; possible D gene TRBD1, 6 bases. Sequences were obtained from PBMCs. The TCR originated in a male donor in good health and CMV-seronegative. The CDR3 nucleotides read TGTGCCAGCAGTCCTCTTGGGGGGGCTCCAAATAATTCACCCCTCCACTTT. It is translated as CASSPLGGAPNNSPLHF.